This TCR beta chain stems from a study of early T cells in non-severe SARS-CoV-2 infection. Trimming cost V 4 bases and J 4 bases; bases outside gene matches: 4. The CDR3 runs 14 residues. CDR1 and CDR2 from the germline V gene are LGHDT and YNNKEL (reference sequence). TCRdb re-analysed the 5' RACE reads in MiXCR, keeping a single row per CDR3 protein. Of about 27,000 distinct CDR3 sequences listed, 4.5% to 6% are singletons. There are many counts of this clonotype. Sequenced input: whole blood. This sequence originates from an adult who was a healthcare worker with PCR-confirmed SARS-CoV-2 infection or an uninfected control (not recorded which). The chain combines TRBV3-1 with TRBJ1-5, with 7 bases matching TRBD1. As DNA, the CDR3 is TGTGCCAGCAGCCGGGGACAGAGTAATCAGCCCCAGCATTTT. As protein: CASSRGQSNQPQHF.